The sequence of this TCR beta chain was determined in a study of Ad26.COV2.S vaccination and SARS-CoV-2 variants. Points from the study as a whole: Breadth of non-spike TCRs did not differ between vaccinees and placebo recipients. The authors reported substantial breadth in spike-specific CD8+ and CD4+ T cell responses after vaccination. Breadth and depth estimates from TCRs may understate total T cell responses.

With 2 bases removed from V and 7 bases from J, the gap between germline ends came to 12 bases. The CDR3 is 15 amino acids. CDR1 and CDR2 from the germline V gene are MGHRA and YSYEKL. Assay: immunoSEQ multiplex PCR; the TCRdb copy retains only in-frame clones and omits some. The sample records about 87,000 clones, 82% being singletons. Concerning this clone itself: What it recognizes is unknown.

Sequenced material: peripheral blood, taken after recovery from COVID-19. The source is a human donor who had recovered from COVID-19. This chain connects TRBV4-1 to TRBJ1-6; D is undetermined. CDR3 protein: CASSQILGSNSPLHF. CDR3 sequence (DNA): TGCGCCAGCAGCCAAATACTGGGCAGCAATTCACCCCTCCACTTT.